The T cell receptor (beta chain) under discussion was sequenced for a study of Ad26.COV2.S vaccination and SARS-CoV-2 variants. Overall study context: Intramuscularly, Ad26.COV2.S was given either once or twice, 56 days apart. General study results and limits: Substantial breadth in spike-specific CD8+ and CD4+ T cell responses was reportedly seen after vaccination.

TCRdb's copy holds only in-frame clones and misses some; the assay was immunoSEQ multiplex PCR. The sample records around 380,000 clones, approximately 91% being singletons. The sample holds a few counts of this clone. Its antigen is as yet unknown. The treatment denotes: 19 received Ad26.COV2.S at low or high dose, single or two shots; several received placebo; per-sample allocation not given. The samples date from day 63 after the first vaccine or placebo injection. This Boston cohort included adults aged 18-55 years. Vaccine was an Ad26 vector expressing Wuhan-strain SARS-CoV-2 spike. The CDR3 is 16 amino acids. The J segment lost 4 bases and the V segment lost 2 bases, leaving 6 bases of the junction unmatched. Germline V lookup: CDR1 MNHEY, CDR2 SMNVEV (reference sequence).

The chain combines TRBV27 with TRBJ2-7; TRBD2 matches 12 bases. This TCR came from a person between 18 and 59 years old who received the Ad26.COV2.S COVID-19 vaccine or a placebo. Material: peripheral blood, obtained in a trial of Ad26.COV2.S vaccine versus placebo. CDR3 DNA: TGTGCCAGCAGTTTAGTTACTAGCGGGGGGAGGTACGAGCAGTACTTC. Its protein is CASSLVTSGGRYEQYF.